Listed below are T cell receptor beta chains from one sample, sequenced in a study of cytomegalovirus exposure and HLA in healthy donors. The repertoire was sequenced with immunoSEQ multiplex PCR; TCRdb's copy has only in-frame clones and lacks some. The data show around 160,000 clones, over 75% seen once. The sample consisted of PBMCs. The receptors were gathered from a young man in good health and CMV-seropositive. CDR3s include the opening cysteine and the closing phenylalanine or tryptophan. The order of the fields is J gene, V gene, CDR3 protein.

J: TRBJ2-6; V: TRBV5-4; CDR3: CASSDRAGANVLTF
J: TRBJ2-7; V: TRBV28; CDR3: CASRLDRASSYEQYF
J: TRBJ2-5; V: TRBV5-4; CDR3: CASSPGHLAGDEETQYF
J: TRBJ2-3; V: TRBV5-1; CDR3: CASSFGSLGVTDTQYF
J: TRBJ1-6; V: TRBV12-5; CDR3: CASGFGDRDSPLHF
J: TRBJ2-1; V: TRBV5-1; CDR3: CASSLSGGSYNEQFF
J: TRBJ1-3; V: TRBV7-6; CDR3: CASSLAPEGDGNTIYF
J: TRBJ2-7; V: TRBV5-5; CDR3: CASSLVGDFEQYF
J: TRBJ2-5; V: TRBV12-5; CDR3: CASGSLTGFQQTQYF
J: TRBJ1-2; V: TRBV6-5; CDR3: CATAESDSLHGYTF
J: TRBJ1-5; V: TRBV28; CDR3: CASSFQGAGQPQHF
J: TRBJ1-5; V: TRBV27; CDR3: CASSLGGGAGQPQHF
J: TRBJ1-6; V: TRBV7-9; CDR3: CASSIPVPPNSPLHF
J: TRBJ2-5; V: TRBV15; CDR3: CATSRADRSGEETQYF
J: TRBJ1-3; V: TRBV10-1; CDR3: CASSEFRDSGNTIYF
J: TRBJ2-7; V: TRBV18; CDR3: CASSPPGQGNEQYF
J: TRBJ1-1; V: TRBV5-6; CDR3: CASSRLSGAQGNTEAFF
J: TRBJ2-2; V: TRBV10-2; CDR3: CASTLTLGTGELFF
J: TRBJ2-3; V: TRBV5-5; CDR3: CASAGLAGVDTQYF
J: TRBJ1-2; V: TRBV5-1; CDR3: CASSLYTRGNYGYTF
J: TRBJ1-1; V: TRBV15; CDR3: CATSSTPDSGIEAFF
J: TRBJ2-3; V: TRBV2; CDR3: CASSDETDTQYF
J: TRBJ2-1; V: TRBV5-1; CDR3: CASHLGVPYNEQFF
J: TRBJ1-1; V: TRBV9; CDR3: CASSAGRLWGFNTEAFF
J: TRBJ1-6; V: TRBV5-6; CDR3: CASSYGLPYNSPLHF
J: TRBJ2-7; V: TRBV6-4; CDR3: CASSPRGSSYEQYF
J: TRBJ2-3; V: TRBV7-2; CDR3: CASSPPGMRSTDTQYF